This T cell receptor (beta chain) originates from a study of blood T cell repertoires in COVID-19. Study as a whole: COVID-19 samples, acute and convalescent, were from the United States, Italy and Spain. T cells, B-cell-depleted T cells, or PBMCs supplied cDNA or gDNA.

Seattle enrolled patients during active infection and tracked them longitudinally. This CDR3 is 13 amino acids long. Germline V gene sequence: CDR1 LGHDT, CDR2 YNNKEL (reference sequence). The V segment lost 5 bases and the J segment 5 bases; nucleotides outside the gene matches: 2. Study processing details: How many nucleated cells were present was estimated from reference gene primer amplification. The repertoire was sequenced with immunoSEQ multiplex PCR; TCRdb's copy has only in-frame clones and lacks some. The DNA was the basis for D and trimming; V, J and clone size are from that table. Found here are fewer than 200,000 clones, more than 75% of them singletons; the top ten hold around 13%.

The chain carries TRBV3-1 (or the pseudogene TRBV3-2) and TRBJ2-5; 10 bases are a match to TRBD2. The sequenced material came from peripheral blood. The TCR originated in a woman aged 70-85 years with COVID-19, enrolled during active disease. The DNA for the CDR3 is TGTGCCAGCAGCTCTAGCGGGAGTGAGACCCAGTACTTC. Amino acids: CASSSSGSETQYF.